Listed below are T cell receptor beta chains from one sample, sequenced in a study of CD8 T cell repertoires and HIV-1 epitope variants. The data were produced by immunoSEQ multiplex PCR, yet TCRdb's version contains in-frame clones alone and is incomplete. The sample contains under 100,000 clones, approximately 70% of which appear only once. The sequenced sample consisted of uncultured baseline CD8+ T cells from peripheral blood mononuclear cells (PBMCs). The receptors were gathered from a male donor with HIV. Both conserved end residues are part of each CDR3. The D gene is left open where the match is weak. Clone size appears in some rows only: once, few, many, or a class for an expanded clone.

d_gene	j_gene	abundance	v_gene	len	CDR3nt	CDR3aa
-	TRBJ1-6	-	TRBV12-5	17	TGTGCTAGTGGTTTGTATCTGGCGGGCTCCTATAATTCACCCCTCCACTTT	CASGLYLAGSYNSPLHF
-	TRBJ1-4	-	TRBV9	15	TGTGCCAGCAGCCCGGGGGGAGCGGGGGATGAAAAACTGTTTTTT	CASSPGGAGDEKLFF
TRBD2	TRBJ2-3	-	TRBV28	14	TGTGCCAGCAGTTCAGCGGGAGGCACAGATACGCAGTATTTT	CASSSAGGTDTQYF
TRBD2	TRBJ2-7	-	TRBV7-7	14	TGTGCTAGCAGCTTAGCGGGGGCGGACTACGAGCAGTACTTC	CASSLAGADYEQYF
-	TRBJ2-3	-	TRBV5-4	13	TGTGCCAGCAGCTTGTATCAGGTCGATACGCAGTATTTT	CASSLYQVDTQYF
-	TRBJ1-6	-	TRBV5-6	15	TGTGCCAGCAGCTTGGGGCAGGGATCAAATTCACCCCTCCACTTT	CASSLGQGSNSPLHF
TRBD1	TRBJ2-7	-	TRBV4-3	14	TGCGCCAGCAGCCCGGGACAGGTCCCCTACGAGCAGTACTTC	CASSPGQVPYEQYF
TRBD2	TRBJ2-1	few	TRBV11-3	14	TGTGCCAGCAGCCTAGCGGGGGGGACGAATGAGCAGTTCTTC	CASSLAGGTNEQFF
-	TRBJ2-7	few	TRBV6-1	13	TGTGCCAGCAGTGGGGGATGGGGGTACGAGCAGTACTTC	CASSGGWGYEQYF
-	TRBJ2-7	few	TRBV18	14	TGTGCCAGCTCGCAGCAGCCTTCGGGCGCCGAGCAGTACTTC	CASSQQPSGAEQYF
-	TRBJ2-7	-	TRBV4-1	15	TGCGCCAGCAGCCAAGATCCGAGCGGTTTCTACGAGCAGTACTTC	CASSQDPSGFYEQYF
TRBD2	TRBJ2-1	few	TRBV15	18	TGTGCCACCAGCAGCGCTACCCCTGGCGGGAGGGCCTACAATGAGCAGTTCTTC	CATSSATPGGRAYNEQFF
TRBD2	TRBJ2-1	few	TRBV5-4	16	TGTGCCAGCAGCCCCGGTGGTCTAGCGGGGGCCAATGAGCAGTTCTTC	CASSPGGLAGANEQFF
-	TRBJ2-5	-	TRBV7-9	15	TGTGCCAGCAGCTTAGCTAAGCCTTTTCAAGAGACCCAGTACTTC	CASSLAKPFQETQYF
-	TRBJ1-1	-	TRBV9	14	TGTGCCAGCAGCCCAGCTGGGAGGACAACTGAAGCTTTCTTT	CASSPAGRTTEAFF
-	TRBJ2-1	-	TRBV28	16	TGTGCCAGCAGCCCCATAAAGGGGTCCTCCTACAATGAGCAGTTCTTC	CASSPIKGSSYNEQFF
-	TRBJ1-5	-	TRBV6-5	15	TGTGCCAGCAGATTCGACAGGAATAGCAATCAGCCCCAGCATTTT	CASRFDRNSNQPQHF
-	TRBJ1-1	-	TRBV30	13	TGTGCCTGGGCCCCTGGACTAAAGGGGTCAGGTTTCTTT	CAWAPGLKGSGFF
-	TRBJ1-5	-	TRBV7-2	14	TGTGCCAGCAGCGATAGGGGGTCCTATCAGCCCCAGCATTTT	CASSDRGSYQPQHF
TRBD2	TRBJ2-1	-	TRBV9	15	TGTGCCAGCAGCGTCGATAGCGGGGCATACAATGAGCAGTTCTTC	CASSVDSGAYNEQFF
-	TRBJ1-1	few	TRBV6-4	12	TGTGCCAGCAGTGACCAGCACACTGAAGCTTTCTTT	CASSDQHTEAFF
-	TRBJ1-6	-	TRBV5-1	15	TGCGCCAGCAGCTGGTTGGAGGGTGGAAATTCACCCCTCCACTTT	CASSWLEGGNSPLHF
-	TRBJ1-1	many	TRBV29-1	12	TGCAGCGTTTCCCTTATGAACACTGAAGCTTTCTTT	CSVSLMNTEAFF
-	TRBJ2-5	once	TRBV6-6	12	TGTGCCAGCAGGTTCTTCGAAGAGACCCAGTACTTC	CASRFFEETQYF
TRBD1	TRBJ1-4	-	TRBV19	14	TGTGCCAGTAGTCTATCCACAGGGGATGAAAAACTGTTTTTT	CASSLSTGDEKLFF
-	TRBJ1-2	-	TRBV9	14	TGTGCCAGCAGCGTCACCGGCGCCTCCTATGGCTACACCTTC	CASSVTGASYGYTF
TRBD1	TRBJ2-5	-	TRBV7-7	16	TGTGCTAGCAGCCGCCTGACAGGGGGCCTCCAAGAGACCCAGTACTTC	CASSRLTGGLQETQYF
-	TRBJ1-3	-	TRBV5-6	13	TGTGCCAGCAGCCGACCGGGAGGAAACACCATATATTTT	CASSRPGGNTIYF
TRBD2	TRBJ2-3	many	TRBV7-8	14	TGTGCCAGCAGCTTAGCGACTAGCGGAGATACGCAGTATTTT	CASSLATSGDTQYF
-	TRBJ2-7	-	TRBV14	13	TGTGCCAGCAGCCAAGAACTCGGGGGCGAGCAGTACTTC	CASSQELGGEQYF
-	TRBJ2-7	-	TRBV7-9	14	TGTGCCAGCAGCTTAGCGGGGAATGACTACGAGCAGTACTTC	CASSLAGNDYEQYF
-	TRBJ1-4	-	TRBV6-5	16	TGTGCCAGCAGTTACATCGCATCTGCAACTAATGAAAAACTGTTTTTT	CASSYIASATNEKLFF
-	TRBJ1-1	-	TRBV7-9	14	TGTGCCAGCAGCTTAGCCAGTGGGAACACTGAAGCTTTCTTT	CASSLASGNTEAFF
TRBD2	TRBJ2-2	-	TRBV7-2	15	TGTGCCAGCATTATAGCGGGGGGGTACACCGGGGAGCTGTTTTTT	CASIIAGGYTGELFF
TRBD2	TRBJ2-1	few	TRBV27	15	TGTGCCAGCAGTCCGGGACTAGCGACTAACAATGAGCAGTTCTTC	CASSPGLATNNEQFF
-	TRBJ2-1	-	TRBV27	13	TGTGCCAGCACCTTGGCCTACCCGGCTGAGCAGTTCTTC	CASTLAYPAEQFF
-	TRBJ2-1	-	TRBV28	13	TGTGCCAGCAGGGTCTGGGGACAAAGTGAGCAGTTCTTC	CASRVWGQSEQFF